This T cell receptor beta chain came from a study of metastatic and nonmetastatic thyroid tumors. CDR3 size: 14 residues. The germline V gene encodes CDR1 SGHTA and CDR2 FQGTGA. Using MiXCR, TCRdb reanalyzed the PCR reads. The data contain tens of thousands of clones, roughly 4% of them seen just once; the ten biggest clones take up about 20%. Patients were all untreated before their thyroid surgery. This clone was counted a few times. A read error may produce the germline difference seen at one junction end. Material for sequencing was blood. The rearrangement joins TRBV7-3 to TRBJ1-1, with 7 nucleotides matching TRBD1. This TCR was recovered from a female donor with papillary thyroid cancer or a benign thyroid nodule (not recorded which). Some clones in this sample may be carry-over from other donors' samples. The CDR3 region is CASSRRGQNTQAFF. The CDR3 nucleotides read TGTGCCAGCAGCAGGAGGGGACAGAACACTCAAGCTTTCTTT.